The rows below give T cell receptor beta chains drawn from one sample of a study of T cells in Graves' hyperthyroidism and ophthalmopathy. TCRdb fed the multiplex PCR reads into MiXCR, producing one record per CDR3 protein. The table lists about 530,000 distinct CDR3 sequences, about 15% of them singletons. The sample was blood. These receptor sequences come from a woman aged 18-29 years with Graves' ophthalmopathy. The CDR3 runs from the conserved cysteine through the conserved F or W. D genes are given only for firm matches. Some rows mark clone size as missing; the rest say once, few, many or name a class of expanded clone.

j_gene	d_gene	v_gene	abundance	CDR3nt	CDR3aa
TRBJ2-1	TRBD2	TRBV20-1	many	TGCAGTGCTAGAGATTTGGGCGGGGGACTTTACAATGAGCAGTTCTTC	CSARDLGGGLYNEQFF
TRBJ1-5	TRBD1	TRBV19	NA	TGTGCCAGTAAAGGACAGGATAGCAATCAGCCCCAGCATTTT	CASKGQDSNQPQHF
TRBJ2-7	NA	TRBV27	NA	TGTGCCAGCAGTCCCCTTGAAGGGGCCCGCGAGCAGTACTTC	CASSPLEGAREQYF
TRBJ2-7	TRBD1	TRBV19	few	TGTGCCAGTAGGCCGGGACCGGGACAGGGATCGGGCGAGCAGTACTTC	CASRPGPGQGSGEQYF
TRBJ1-2	NA	TRBV12-3/TRBV12-4	many	TGTGCCAGCAGGATGAGGGAATTGGATGGCTACACCTTC	CASRMRELDGYTF
TRBJ2-7	NA	TRBV28	many	TGTGCCAGCAGTTTACGGGGTTTTAGCTCCTACGAGCAGTACTTC	CASSLRGFSSYEQYF
TRBJ2-2	NA	TRBV28	few	TGTGCCAGCAGTTTCTTTGTCGGGGACACCGGGGAGCTGTTTTTT	CASSFFVGDTGELFF
TRBJ2-1	NA	TRBV7-8	many	TGTGCAGCAGGGCGGTCGGTAGCGACCAATGAGCAGTTCTTC	CAAGRSVATNEQFF
TRBJ1-1	TRBD1	TRBV20-1	many	TGCAGTGCTAGGGGCAGGGGGTTCTTCACTGAAGCTTTCTTT	CSARGRGFFTEAFF
TRBJ2-7	TRBD1	TRBV10-1	many	TGCGCCAGCGGGACAGCCACGCCTGGGGAGCAGTACTTC	CASGTATPGEQYF
TRBJ2-7	TRBD2	TRBV20-1	many	TGCAGTGCTAGGACTAGCGGGACCCACGAGCAGTACTTC	CSARTSGTHEQYF
TRBJ2-5	NA	TRBV9	NA	TGTGCCAGCAGCCCTGGAGGGGGAGCACAAGAGACCCAGTGCTTC	CASSPGGGAQETQCF
TRBJ2-7	TRBD1	TRBV3-1	many	TGTGCCAGCAGCCAATGGGACAGGACCTACGAGCAGTACTTC	CASSQWDRTYEQYF
TRBJ1-2	NA	TRBV6-1	many	TGTGCCAGCAGTTCCCGGGACTATGGCTACACCTTC	CASSSRDYGYTF
TRBJ2-1	TRBD2	TRBV19	once	TGTGCCAGTAGCACATCTAGCGGGCCCTACAATGAGCAGTTCTTC	CASSTSSGPYNEQFF
TRBJ2-2	TRBD2	TRBV6-2/TRBV6-3	few	TGTGCCAGCAGTAGGGGGACTAGCGGAGGAGGGACCGGGGAGCTGTTTTTT	CASSRGTSGGGTGELFF
TRBJ2-7	NA	TRBV28	many	TGTGCCAGCAGTCCCCTGGGGCAGTACTTC	CASSPLGQYF
TRBJ2-6	NA	TRBV30	NA	TGTGCCTGGATCAAGGGCAGCTCTGGGGCCAACGTCCTGACTTTC	CAWIKGSSGANVLTF
TRBJ2-1	NA	TRBV20-1	many	TGCAGTGCTATACATGGAAGCTCCTACAATGAGCAGTTCTTC	CSAIHGSSYNEQFF
TRBJ2-7	NA	TRBV6-2/TRBV6-3	many	TGTGCCAGCAGTTATCCGGTCGAAGGCCCCTACGAGCAGTACTTC	CASSYPVEGPYEQYF
TRBJ2-3	TRBD1	TRBV6-1	many	TGTGCCAGCAGTACAGTTCAGGGACAGGTGGCAGATACGCAGTATTTT	CASSTVQGQVADTQYF
TRBJ1-1	TRBD1	TRBV19	NA	TGTGCCAGTAGTATACACGGACAGGTAATGACTGAAGCTTTCTTT	CASSIHGQVMTEAFF
TRBJ1-5	TRBD1	TRBV20-1	many	TGCAGTGCTAGAGGGACAGGGAGTATTAAGCCCCAGCATTTT	CSARGTGSIKPQHF
TRBJ1-1	NA	TRBV11-2	NA	TGTGCCAGCAGCTTAGATGTTCAAGAGAACACTGAAGCTTTCTTT	CASSLDVQENTEAFF
TRBJ2-1	TRBD2	TRBV5-6	few	TGTGCCAGCAGCTTAGCGGGAGTAGTCAATGAGCAGTTCTTC	CASSLAGVVNEQFF
TRBJ1-5	NA	TRBV28	NA	TGTGCCAGCAGGACCCAACCCCGAAATCAGCCCCAGCATTTT	CASRTQPRNQPQHF
TRBJ2-2	TRBD1	TRBV19	NA	TGTGCCAGTACCACCACCGGGACAGCGAACACCGGGGAGCTGTTTTTT	CASTTTGTANTGELFF
TRBJ2-5	NA	TRBV19	NA	TGTGCCAGTAGTATCCGACGGGGGGCCCAAGAGGCCCAGTACTTC	CASSIRRGAQEAQYF
TRBJ2-5	TRBD2	TRBV9	NA	TGTGCCAGCAGCGTAGGGGGGGGAGGGCGCTTAGGAGAGACCCAGTACTTC	CASSVGGGGRLGETQYF
TRBJ1-3	NA	TRBV7-2	NA	TGTGCCAGCAGCTTATTGCAATCCTCTGGAAACACCATATATTTT	CASSLLQSSGNTIYF
TRBJ2-1	NA	TRBV20-1	many	TGCAGTGCTTGCCGGACAGCGGGAGAGCAGTTCTTC	CSACRTAGEQFF
TRBJ1-1	NA	TRBV27	many	TGTGCCAGCAAAACGGGGGCGATCACTGAAGCTTTCTTT	CASKTGAITEAFF
TRBJ1-1	NA	TRBV7-8	NA	TGTGCCAGCAGCCCAACCCGGACCGAAGCTTTCTTT	CASSPTRTEAFF
TRBJ2-7	TRBD1	TRBV9	NA	TGTGCCAGCAGCACCCGACAGGGTTGGAACGAGCAGTACTTC	CASSTRQGWNEQYF
TRBJ2-1	NA	TRBV12-3/TRBV12-4	many	TGTGCCAGCAGAAACGGGGATGAGCAGTTCTTC	CASRNGDEQFF
TRBJ1-4	NA	TRBV5-5	NA	TGTGCCAGCAGCTTGGCCGGGGAGGGCTTTAATGAAAAACTGTTTTTT	CASSLAGEGFNEKLFF
TRBJ1-1	TRBD1	TRBV30	many	TGTGCCTGGGCGGAGGACAGGGGTCACATGAACACTGAAGCTTTCTTT	CAWAEDRGHMNTEAFF
TRBJ2-1	NA	TRBV6-2/TRBV6-3	few	TGTGCCAGCAGTCGAGGCATCGGGGGCAGCTCCTACAATGAGCAGTTCTTC	CASSRGIGGSSYNEQFF
TRBJ2-1	TRBD1	TRBV4-3	few	TGCGCCAGCAGTCGGGTCGGACAGGGGCCTGGGAATGAGCAGTTCTTC	CASSRVGQGPGNEQFF
TRBJ2-3	TRBD2	TRBV9	many	TGTGCCAGCAGCGACAGACTAGCGGGAGGCACAGATACGCAGTATTTT	CASSDRLAGGTDTQYF
TRBJ1-2	NA	TRBV11-2	many	TGTGCCAGCAGACAGGGAGGGAAATTCTATGGCTACACCTTC	CASRQGGKFYGYTF
TRBJ2-3	TRBD1	TRBV7-9	few	TGTGCCAGCAGCTTCTATCCAGGGGGCGCGAGCACAGATACGCAGTATTTT	CASSFYPGGASTDTQYF
TRBJ2-2	NA	TRBV4-1	few	TGCGCCAGCAGCCAAGACGGCGCCACTTACACCGGGGAGCTGTTTTTT	CASSQDGATYTGELFF
TRBJ2-1	TRBD2	TRBV6-2/TRBV6-3	NA	TGTGCCAGCACCCCTTTGGGGAGGGAATGGAATGAGCAGTTCTTC	CASTPLGREWNEQFF
TRBJ1-1	TRBD1	TRBV3-1	many	TGTGCCAGCAGCCGACCGGACAGGGGCCATAACGGCGCTTTCTTT	CASSRPDRGHNGAFF
TRBJ2-1	TRBD2	TRBV20-1	many	TGCAGTGCCTGGGTAGCGGGGAGTCGAGAGCAGTTCTTC	CSAWVAGSREQFF
TRBJ2-2	TRBD1	TRBV5-1	NA	TGCGCCAGCAGCCTCAGGACAGGGAACACCGGGGAGCTGCTTTTT	CASSLRTGNTGELLF
TRBJ1-6	TRBD1	TRBV6-5	NA	TGTGCCAGCAGTTCTCGACAGGGGTCAAATAATTCACCCCTCCACTTT	CASSSRQGSNNSPLHF
TRBJ1-1	NA	TRBV30	many	TGTGCCTGGAGTCTCGGGGGGCAGGTTGAAGCTTTCTTT	CAWSLGGQVEAFF